This TCR beta chain was sequenced in a study of blood T cells in healthy people across ages (dated by TCRdb to between 2014 and 2017). Background on the whole study: In model experiments, template switching captured roughly one uniquely barcoded TCR beta cDNA molecule for every two T cells. Age-related changes in TCR beta repertoire diversity were measured in the study by deep sequencing normalized with unique cDNA molecular identifiers. The donors were split into four age groups: young (average roughly 15 years), middle-aged (39), aged (over 55) and long-lived (roughly 86). Donors of different ages were randomly distributed across sequencing lanes to avoid experimental bias. For two donors (one aged 18 to 30 and one aged 80 or older), the study analyzed two additional independent replicas of 1 million unique cDNA reads from the same blood draw. Beyond this particular receptor, the publication reports: Bulk unsorted PBMC profiling prevented conclusive comparison of naive and antigen-experienced compartments. The long-lived group showed more naive CD4+ T cells, fewer expanded clones and increased TCR diversity than the aged group, suggesting age selection. The CMV infection status of donors was not known, potentially confounding age-related changes in expanded clonotypes. Observed TCR beta diversity per million T cells fell roughly linearly with age, and a significant reduction was already apparent by age around 44. There was a strong correlation between observed TCR beta diversity and the percentage of naive T cells measured by flow cytometry. Estimates of total diversity from one million sequenced T cells were regarded as lower bounds and underestimates.

To note about this clonotype: Its antigen has not been determined. Nothing much larger sits one base from this clone, and base qualities are not available.

From the germline V gene, CDR1 is SQVTM and CDR2 is ANQGSEA. From cysteine to phenylalanine, the CDR3 is 13 amino acids long. The DNA shown is the 39-base CDR3, in frame from base 1. V is reduced by 4 bases and J by 5 bases, leaving a spacing of 15 bases between them. Library preparation was by 5' RACE. TCRdb names Illumina HiSeq 2500 as the instrument used. A second PCR of roughly 6 to 12 cycles was performed with a sample-barcoded 5' primer and a J-beta primer mix. A unique molecular identifier was introduced onto each TCR beta cDNA molecule by a template-switch 5' adaptor carrying 12 random nucleotides. Each sample yielded at least 2.5 million CDR3-containing paired-end reads. All of the RNA was converted into first-strand cDNA using the Mint cDNA synthesis kit, with a TRBC-specific oligonucleotide serving as the primer. All cDNA was treated with uracil-DNA glycosylase and then went through a first 18-cycle PCR with the universal primers M1SS and BC2_uni_R. The source study handled its data this way. Each sample was normalized by randomly selecting 1 million high-quality reads, each carrying a distinct molecular identifier. Instead of being binned into consensus sequences, reads with shared molecular identifiers were discarded. CDR3 identification, clonotype clustering and error correction used MiTCR with a Q25 quality threshold and the strictest error-elimination algorithm. Lower-bound total TCR beta diversity was estimated with a nonparametric unseen species model using Euler transformation. TCRdb handled the public reads itself, with Q25 trimming in fastp and clone calling in MiXCR, and kept productive beta chains. Each CDR3 protein appears once, grouped with its most common genes and DNA. TCRdb's processing, not the authors', yielded these V and J calls. Across this sample there are 650,000 to 800,000 distinct CDR3 sequences, with approximately 52% seen only once. Of the sample, about 14% falls within the top ten clones.

The roughly 39 donors, aged roughly 6 to 95 years, were systemically healthy Caucasian individuals from Russia. Each donor gave about 9.7 milliliters of peripheral blood, drawn into EDTA-treated Vacutainer tubes. Ficoll-Paque density-gradient centrifugation was used to isolate PBMCs, with at least 6 million obtained per sample. Trizol reagent was used to extract total RNA from the PBMCs, yielding at least 5 micrograms per sample. For every donor, an aliquot of PBMCs went through flow cytometry to measure the percentages of naive CD45RAhigh/CD27high T cells. The receptor comes from a woman older than 75 in good health. The V and J segments used are TRBV29-1 and TRBJ2-7, and the D gene may be TRBD2, 5 bases matching. Input material: blood. The CDR3 protein: CSVGGGLADEQYF. Here is the DNA: TGCAGCGTTGGAGGCGGGCTCGCCGACGAGCAGTACTTC.